These 6 T cell receptor beta chains were all obtained from the same sample, sequenced in a study of CD8 T cells in ankylosing spondylitis. In TCRdb, the 5' RACE reads were re-called with MiXCR into one record per CDR3 protein. The data contain approximately 300,000 distinct CDR3 sequences, around 20% of them singletons. The sample taken for sequencing was blood, either unsorted or a sorted T cell fraction (not recorded which). All receptors derive from a female donor with ankylosing spondylitis or in good health (not recorded which).

The chain is built from TRBV19 and TRBJ1-1; 7 positions match TRBD1. Germline loops: CDR1 LNHDA, CDR2 SQIVND (reference sequence). Germline trimming cut 7 bases from V and 1 base from J; bases unmatched to any gene: 6. The CDR3 is 14 amino acids. CDR3 bases: TGTGCCAGTACGCACAGGGGCTGGAACACTGAAGCTTTCTTT. Protein sequence: CASTHRGWNTEAFF.

Only a few counts were recorded for this clonotype. V and J are TRBV3-1 and TRBJ1-4; D is uncertain. V lost 3 bases and J lost 11, with 16 bases in between. CDR1 is LGHDT and CDR2 is YNNKEL in the germline V gene (reference sequence). The CDR3 loop spans 14 amino acids. CDR3 amino acids: CASSQVHRTEKLFF. Here the CDR3 DNA reads TGTGCCAGCAGCCAGGTCCACCGAACCGAGAAACTGTTTTTT.

This clonotype was seen a few times. The chain employs TRBV4-2 and TRBJ1-4, with 8 bases that match TRBD1. With V trimmed by 4 bases and J by 4 bases, 8 bases remained unmatched. The germline CDR1 and CDR2 sequences are LGHNA and YNFKEQ. This CDR3 is built from 16 residues. In DNA form, the CDR3 reads TGTGCCAGCAGCCTCTACCCGACAGGGGATAATGAAAAACTGTTTTTT. Its protein is CASSLYPTGDNEKLFF.

The chain couples TRBV4-3 to TRBJ2-5, with D possibly matching TRBD1 (6 bases). Trimming removed 0 bases at V and 4 bases at J, with 15 bases between. From germline, CDR1 is LGHNA and CDR2 YSLEER. The CDR3 consists of 16 residues. CDR3 bases: TGCGCCAGCAGCCAAGAAAGTGGCCAGGGGATAGAGACCCAGTACTTC. As protein: CASSQESGQGIETQYF.

This rearrangement joins TRBV12-3 or TRBV12-4 to TRBJ2-1; tentatively, D is TRBD2 (6 bases). Trimming shortened V by 7 bases and J by 8 bases, and 21 bases separated the two germline ends. The CDR3 spans 15 residues. CDR3 bases: TGTGCCAGCACTTTCGGGGGAACCCCCGGGGATGAGCAGTTCTTC. Protein product: CASTFGGTPGDEQFF.

The chain recombines TRBV6-2 or TRBV6-3 with TRBJ2-3, with a tentative D call TRBD1 (6 bases). The germline V gene encodes CDR1 MNHEY and CDR2 SVGEGT. The V and J ends lost 0 bases and 7 bases respectively, with 14 bases between them. The CDR3 contains 15 residues. CDR3 DNA sequence: TGTGCCAGCAGTTACTCGGGGGCCCCGAGGAATACGCAGTATTTT. Translation: CASSYSGAPRNTQYF.